The 23 T cell receptor beta chains given below trace back to one sample, sequenced in a study of response to subunit inactivated influenza vaccine (dated by TCRdb to 2017 to 2018). The receptor library was made with RT-PCR. Instrument on record: Illumina HiSeq 2500. The raw public data were reprocessed by TCRdb itself: fastp quality trimming at Q25, MiXCR clonotype calling, in-frame beta chains only. Every CDR3 protein is listed once, alongside the most common genes and DNA of its rows. The sample table lists around 600,000 distinct CDR3 sequences, about 11% of them with a count of one. The ten biggest clones cover around 10% of the sample. Separately, the same data were catalogued under a study of T cells expressing NK-cell markers. From the second report: 5'RACE template switching, by which a universal primer site and unique molecular identifiers were added, was used to make TCR beta cDNA libraries.

The starting material was PBMCs from blood, obtained on the day of vaccination. All receptors derive from a man in his fifties who received an inactivated influenza vaccine. Donor details come from another sample of the same person, matched by shared clones.

CDR3 protein: CATSASGQGKRDAGDTQYF. CDR3 sequence (DNA): TGTGCCACCAGTGCCTCAGGCCAGGGAAAGCGGGATGCCGGAGATACGCAGTATTTT. V usage is TRBV24-1 and J usage is TRBJ2-3; the match to TRBD2 covers 7 bases. J was trimmed by 5 bases and V by 5 bases; bases with no gene match: 21. The CDR3 loop spans 19 amino acids. Germline assignment: CDR1 KGHDR and CDR2 SFDVKD.

This clonotype has at least ten counts. V is TRBV7-9 and J is TRBJ2-3; D gene ambiguous. The length of the CDR3 is 14 residues. Germline-derived CDR1 and CDR2 are SEHNR and FQNEAQ (reference sequence). V lost 3 bases and J 0 bases, leaving 7 bases between the germline ends. The CDR3 bases are TGTGCCAGCAGCTTCTCTACTAGCACAGATACGCAGTATTTT. Amino acid sequence: CASSFSTSTDTQYF. Looking up the rest from reference TRBV7-9 and TRBJ2-3 gives the full variable domain: DTGVSQNPRHKITKRGQNVTFRCDPISEHNRLYWYRQTLGQGPEFLTYFQNEAQLEKSRLLSDRFSAERPKGSFSTLEIQRTEQGDSAMYLCASSFSTSTDTQYFGPGTRLTVL.

The chain employs TRBV12-3 or TRBV12-4 and TRBJ1-1; D is unresolved. V lost 1 base and J lost 7, with 7 bases in between. The CDR3 totals 12 residues. The CDR3 reads CASSLGADEAFF. The CDR3 DNA sequence: TGTGCCAGCAGTTTAGGGGCCGATGAAGCTTTCTTT.

The CDR3 region is CASSEFGRSGNTIYF. Written as DNA, the CDR3 is TGTGCCAGCAGTGAATTTGGGAGATCTGGAAACACCATATATTTT. The rearrangement uses TRBV25-1 and TRBJ1-3; D gene ambiguous. CDR3 length: 15 residues. The V and J ends lost 1 base and 1 base respectively, with 8 bases between them. CDR1 is MGHDK, CDR2 SYGVNS, per germline.

This clonotype was observed at least ten times. The V gene is TRBV27, the J gene TRBJ2-1; TRBD2 agrees at 12 bases. J lost 2 bases, V lost 0 bases, and 5 bases had no gene match. The length of the CDR3 is 18 residues. Germline CDR1 reads MNHEY; CDR2 reads SMNVEV (reference sequence). CDR3 in amino acids: CASSLSPSGRAPYNEQFF. The CDR3, as DNA: TGTGCCAGCAGTTTATCTCCTAGCGGGAGGGCCCCCTACAATGAGCAGTTCTTC.

The V gene is TRBV20-1, the J gene TRBJ2-7; D is perhaps TRBD1 or TRBD2 (5 bases each). The V gene lost 8 bases and the J gene lost 5 bases, with 19 bases spanning the gap. The CDR3 is 13 amino acids. Germline-derived CDR1 and CDR2 are DFQATT and SNEGSKA (reference sequence). The CDR3 bases are TGCAGTTCCTTACTAGGGACGAAAGACGAGCAGTACTTC. Its protein is CSSLLGTKDEQYF.

This clonotype was seen more than once but under ten times. This CDR3 is CASSTTSGGSVGPDTQYF. The CDR3 coding sequence is TGTGCCAGTAGTACGACTAGCGGAGGGTCCGTAGGCCCAGATACGCAGTATTTT. This chain joins TRBV19 and TRBJ2-3; TRBD2 aligns across 9 bases. Germline V gene lookup returns CDR1 LNHDA and CDR2 SQIVND (reference sequence). The trim removed 4 bases at V and 4 bases at J, leaving 15 bases unmatched. The CDR3 spans 18 residues. Full variable domain (outside the CDR3, taken from reference TRBV19 and TRBJ2-3): DGGITQSPKYLFRKEGQNVTLSCEQNLNHDAMYWYRQDPGQGLRLIYYSQIVNDFQKGDIAEGYSVSREKKESFPLTVTSAQKNPTAFYLCASSTTSGGSVGPDTQYFGPGTRLTVL.

The table lists this clonotype with a few counts. The chain recombines TRBV4-3 with TRBJ2-3; maybe TRBD1 (6 bases). V dropped 0 bases and J dropped 0 bases, with 10 bases sitting between them. This CDR3 contains 16 residues. Germline CDR1 is LGHNA and CDR2 is YSLEER. The CDR3 here is CASSQDGTSSTDTQYF. DNA of the CDR3: TGCGCCAGCAGCCAAGACGGGACATCTAGCACAGATACGCAGTATTTT.

This clonotype was seen at least ten times. V gene TRBV11-2 combines with J gene TRBJ2-3; D is ambiguous. The V gene lost 2 bases and the J gene lost 6 bases, with 6 bases spanning the gap. From germline, CDR1 is SGHAT and CDR2 FQNNGV. The CDR3 runs to 12 residues. The CDR3 here is CASSLMSDTQYF. In DNA form, the CDR3 reads TGTGCCAGCAGCTTAATGTCTGATACGCAGTATTTT.

This clonotype was detected a few times. The CDR3 protein is CATSRDPGRGNIQYF. The CDR3 DNA reads as TGTGCCACCAGCAGAGATCCGGGACGTGGCAACATTCAGTACTTC. The J gene is TRBJ2-4, the V gene TRBV15; either TRBD1 or TRBD2 may fit D (5 bases each). The germline V and J ends were trimmed by 0 bases and 7 bases, with 13 bases remaining between them. CDR1 and CDR2 from the germline V gene are LNHNV and YYDKDF (reference sequence). The CDR3 runs 15 residues.

There are many counts of this clonotype. The chain combines TRBV5-1 with TRBJ2-2; D not certain. Germline V CDR1 and CDR2: SGHRS, YFSETQ. This CDR3 is 14 amino acids long. V lost 0 bases and J lost 4, with 7 bases in between. The CDR3 nucleotides are TGCGCCAGCAGCTTGGTTGTGGGCACCGGGGAGCTGTTTTTT. It translates to CASSLVVGTGELFF.

This rearrangement joins TRBV7-6 to TRBJ2-1, with D possibly matching TRBD2 (6 bases). This CDR3 spans 15 amino acids. Between the trimmed V and J ends, which lost 5 bases and 5 bases, there was a span of 16 bases. Germline lookup yields CDR1 SGHVS and CDR2 FNYEAQ. CDR3: CASSGGSSRNNEQFF. The CDR3, as DNA: TGTGCCAGCAGCGGAGGGTCTAGCAGGAACAATGAGCAGTTCTTC. Combining the CDR3 with reference TRBV7-6 and TRBJ2-1 gives the whole variable domain GAGVSQSPRYKVTKRGQDVALRCDPISGHVSLYWYRQALGQGPEFLTYFNYEAQQDKSGLPNDRFSAERPEGSISTLTIQRTEQRDSAMYRCASSGGSSRNNEQFFGPGTRLTVL.

This clonotype was counted between two and nine times. The chain couples TRBV5-1 to TRBJ2-1; TRBD1 is a possible D gene (5 bases). This CDR3 comprises 14 residues. CDR1 is SGHRS and CDR2 is YFSETQ in the germline V gene. V dropped 5 bases and J dropped 4 bases, with 13 bases sitting between them. The CDR3 here is CASRQDDSYNEQFF. CDR3 in DNA: TGCGCCAGCAGACAAGATGACAGTTACAATGAGCAGTTCTTC.

V and J are TRBV7-9 and TRBJ1-4; D not certain. CDR1 is SEHNR and CDR2 is FQNEAQ in the germline V gene (reference sequence). Trimming removed 1 base from V and 6 bases from J, with 6 bases in between. CDR3 length equals 13 residues. The CDR3 nucleotides read TGTGCCAGCAGCTTAGAGGACCATGAAAAACTGTTTTTT. Protein sequence: CASSLEDHEKLFF. The whole variable domain, remainder taken from reference TRBV7-9 and TRBJ1-4, is DTGVSQNPRHKITKRGQNVTFRCDPISEHNRLYWYRQTLGQGPEFLTYFQNEAQLEKSRLLSDRFSAERPKGSFSTLEIQRTEQGDSAMYLCASSLEDHEKLFFGSGTQLSVL.

The J gene is TRBJ2-2, the V gene TRBV5-1, with 13 bases lining up with TRBD2. This CDR3 contains 17 residues. Germline CDR1 is SGHRS and CDR2 is YFSETQ. Unmatched junction bases numbered 3, after V lost 3 bases and J lost 1 base. CDR3 sequence (DNA): TGCGCCAGCAGCTCTGGGACTAGCGGGAAGAACACCGGGGAGCTGTTTTTT. Translated, it gives CASSSGTSGKNTGELFF.

This clonotype has at least ten counts. The V gene is TRBV5-1, the J gene TRBJ1-1; D is uncertain. The germline V and J ends were trimmed by 6 bases and 5 bases, with 8 bases remaining between them. This CDR3 is 11 amino acids long. CDR1 is SGHRS, CDR2 YFSETQ, per germline. DNA of the CDR3: TGCGCCAGCAAGGGTGAGACTGAAGCTTTCTTT. Its translation: CASKGETEAFF.

The chain joins TRBV11-1 to TRBJ2-1, with D possibly matching TRBD1 (5 bases). Between the trimmed V and J ends, which lost 2 bases and 0 bases, there was a span of 26 bases. Looked up from germline, CDR1 is SGHAT and CDR2 is FQDESV (reference sequence). CDR3 length: 21 amino acids. As DNA, the CDR3 is TGTGCCAGCAGCTTAACCCTGGGGCTATTCCAGCAGAGTAGCTCCTACAATGAGCAGTTCTTC. Translation gives CASSLTLGLFQQSSSYNEQFF. Based on the CDR3 plus reference TRBV11-1 and TRBJ2-1, the full variable domain is EAEVAQSPRYKITEKSQAVAFWCDPISGHATLYWYRQILGQGPELLVQFQDESVVDDSQLPKDRFSAERLKGVDSTLKIQPAELGDSAMYLCASSLTLGLFQQSSSYNEQFFGPGTRLTVL.

This clonotype was seen a few times. The chain carries TRBV30 and TRBJ2-3; 8 nucleotides match TRBD2. The V and J ends lost 5 bases and 11 bases, in that order; junction bases with no gene match: 6. Germline V gives CDR1 GTSNPN, CDR2 SVGIG (reference sequence). The CDR3 is made up of 11 amino acids. In nucleotides, the CDR3 is TGTGCCTGGGACGGGGGGGTTCAGCAGTATTTT. Protein sequence: CAWDGGVQQYF.

This clonotype was seen only a few times. The CDR3 nucleotides are TGTGCCAGCAGCTTAGTTTGGGGGGCTGGGAATGAGCAGTTCTTC. Protein: CASSLVWGAGNEQFF. This chain joins TRBV7-2 and TRBJ2-1, with D perhaps TRBD1 or TRBD2 (6 bases each). The CDR3 totals 15 residues. The V and J ends lost 1 base and 7 bases respectively, with 14 bases between them. CDR1 and CDR2 from the germline V gene are SGHTA and FQGNSA.

This clonotype was recorded a few times. The rearrangement joins TRBV30 to TRBJ1-2; D remains ambiguous. The CDR3 consists of 11 residues. The germline CDR1 and CDR2 sequences are GTSNPN and SVGIG (reference sequence). V shed 2 bases and J shed 4 bases, with 5 bases lying between them. This CDR3 is CAWSSAYGYTF. The DNA of the CDR3 is TGTGCCTGGAGTTCGGCCTATGGCTACACCTTC.

This clonotype came up a few times. This chain connects TRBV27 to TRBJ1-5, with 7 nucleotides matching TRBD1. J lost 0 bases, V lost 10 bases, and 6 bases had no gene match. The germline gives CDR1 MNHEY, CDR2 SMNVEV (reference sequence). The CDR3 has 14 amino acids. The chain's CDR3 is CATGTVYSNQPQHF. CDR3 nucleotides: TGTGCCACCGGGACAGTTTATAGCAATCAGCCCCAGCATTTT.

The J gene is TRBJ2-1, the V gene TRBV7-2, with D perhaps TRBD1 or TRBD2 (5 bases each). The germline CDR1 and CDR2 sequences are SGHTA and FQGNSA. Trimming took 2 bases from V and 10 from J, leaving 18 bases between them. The CDR3 is made up of 15 amino acids. Here the CDR3 DNA reads TGTGCCAGCAGCTTAAATTGGGGGACCTCCGGCGAGCAGTTCTTC. Translating it yields CASSLNWGTSGEQFF.

This clonotype was recorded at least ten times. This chain joins TRBV11-2 and TRBJ2-7; 15 bases are a match to TRBD2. The CDR3 loop spans 18 amino acids. The junction had 12 bases not matched to a gene; V was cut back by 4 bases and J by 5 bases. CDR1 SGHAT and CDR2 FQNNGV come from the germline V gene. CDR3 coding DNA: TGTGCCAGCAGCTCCAGAAGTGGGACTAGCGGGAGGACGGACGAGCAGTACTTC. As protein: CASSSRSGTSGRTDEQYF. Looking up the rest from reference TRBV11-2 and TRBJ2-7 gives the full variable domain: EAGVAQSPRYKIIEKRQSVAFWCNPISGHATLYWYQQILGQGPKLLIQFQNNGVVDDSQLPKDRFSAERLKGVDSTLKIQPAKLEDSAVYLCASSSRSGTSGRTDEQYFGPGTRLTVT.